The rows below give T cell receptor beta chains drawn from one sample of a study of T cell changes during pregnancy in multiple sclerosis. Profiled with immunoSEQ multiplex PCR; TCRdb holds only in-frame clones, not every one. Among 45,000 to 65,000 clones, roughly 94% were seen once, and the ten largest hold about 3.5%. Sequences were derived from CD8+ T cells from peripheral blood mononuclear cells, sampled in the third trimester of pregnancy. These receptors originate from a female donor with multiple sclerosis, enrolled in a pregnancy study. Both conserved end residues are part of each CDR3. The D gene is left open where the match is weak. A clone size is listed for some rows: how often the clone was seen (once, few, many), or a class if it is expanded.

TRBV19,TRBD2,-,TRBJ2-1,CASSIGMGLEYEQFF,TGTGCCAGTAGTATAGGGATGGGACTAGAGTATGAGCAGTTCTTC
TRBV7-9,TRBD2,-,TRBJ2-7,CASNRGGDYEQYF,TGTGCCAGCAACCGGGGGGGGGACTACGAGCAGTACTTC
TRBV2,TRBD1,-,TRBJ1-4,CASRGTGDEKLFF,TGTGCCAGCAGGGGGACAGGGGACGAAAAACTGTTTTTT
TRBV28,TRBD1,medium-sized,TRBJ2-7,CASKGQGLYEQYF,TGTGCCAGCAAGGGACAGGGGCTCTACGAGCAGTACTTC
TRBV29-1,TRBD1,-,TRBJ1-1,CSVTGQGGDTEAFF,TGCAGCGTTACAGGACAGGGGGGAGACACTGAAGCTTTCTTT
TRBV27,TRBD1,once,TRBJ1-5,CASSLTGVSNQPQHF,TGTGCCAGCAGTTTAACAGGGGTGTCCAATCAGCCCCAGCATTTT
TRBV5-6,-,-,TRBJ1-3,CASSFRRQTFSGNTIYF,TGTGCCAGCAGCTTTAGGCGACAAACCTTCTCTGGAAACACCATATATTTT
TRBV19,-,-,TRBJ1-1,CASSIPRVTEAFF,TGTGCCAGTAGTATTCCCAGGGTGACTGAAGCTTTCTTT
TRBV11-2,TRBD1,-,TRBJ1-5,CASSLWSGQDLNQPQHF,TGTGCCAGCAGCTTATGGTCAGGACAGGACCTCAATCAGCCCCAGCATTTT
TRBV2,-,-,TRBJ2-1,CASSEVQANNEQFF,TGTGCCAGCAGTGAAGTACAGGCCAACAATGAGCAGTTCTTC
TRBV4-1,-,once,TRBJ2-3,CASSQAQGTDTQYF,TGCGCCAGCAGCCAAGCTCAGGGCACAGATACGCAGTATTTT
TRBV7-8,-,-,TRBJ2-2,CASSLVGGANTGELFF,TGTGCCAGCAGCTTAGTCGGCGGTGCGAACACCGGGGAGCTGTTTTTT
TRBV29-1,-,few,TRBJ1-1,CSVVAAGTEAFF,TGCAGCGTTGTGGCCGCGGGCACTGAAGCTTTCTTT
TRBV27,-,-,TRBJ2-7,CASSSSSGEYSYEQYF,TGTGCCAGCAGTTCCTCCTCCGGGGAGTACTCCTACGAGCAGTACTTC
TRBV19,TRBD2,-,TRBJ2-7,CASSVTLAGMYEQYF,TGTGCCAGTAGTGTGACACTAGCGGGAATGTACGAGCAGTACTTC
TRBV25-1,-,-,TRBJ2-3,CASSESDTQYF,TGTGCCAGCAGTGAATCGGATACGCAGTATTTT
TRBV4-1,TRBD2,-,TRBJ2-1,CASSHWDSGKGEQFF,TGCGCCAGCAGCCATTGGGATAGCGGGAAAGGAGAGCAGTTCTTC
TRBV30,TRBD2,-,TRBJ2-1,CAWSVLAGGKCEQFF,TGTGCCTGGAGTGTACTAGCGGGAGGGAAGTGTGAGCAGTTCTTC
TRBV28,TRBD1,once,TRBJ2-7,CASAPRGTGYSYEQYF,TGTGCCAGCGCCCCCAGGGGGACAGGCTACTCCTACGAGCAGTACTTC
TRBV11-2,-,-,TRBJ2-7,CASSLGALYEQYF,TGTGCCAGCAGCTTAGGGGCGCTCTACGAGCAGTACTTC
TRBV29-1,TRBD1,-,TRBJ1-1,CSVANPGTGNTEAFF,TGCAGCGTTGCAAATCCCGGGACAGGGAACACTGAAGCTTTCTTT
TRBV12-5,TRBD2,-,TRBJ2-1,CASGPALAGASEQFF,TGTGCTAGTGGCCCCGCCCTAGCGGGAGCTTCTGAGCAGTTCTTC
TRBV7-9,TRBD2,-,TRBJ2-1,CASSPSGSSYNEQFF,TGTGCCAGCAGCCCGAGCGGGAGCTCCTACAATGAGCAGTTCTTC
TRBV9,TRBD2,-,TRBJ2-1,CASSSSGSLGDEQFF,TGTGCCAGCAGTTCTAGCGGGAGCCTAGGGGATGAGCAGTTCTTC
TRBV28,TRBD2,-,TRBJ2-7,CASSSSFGLREEEQYF,TGTGCCAGCAGTTCGTCGTTTGGGCTCCGGGAGGAAGAGCAGTACTTC